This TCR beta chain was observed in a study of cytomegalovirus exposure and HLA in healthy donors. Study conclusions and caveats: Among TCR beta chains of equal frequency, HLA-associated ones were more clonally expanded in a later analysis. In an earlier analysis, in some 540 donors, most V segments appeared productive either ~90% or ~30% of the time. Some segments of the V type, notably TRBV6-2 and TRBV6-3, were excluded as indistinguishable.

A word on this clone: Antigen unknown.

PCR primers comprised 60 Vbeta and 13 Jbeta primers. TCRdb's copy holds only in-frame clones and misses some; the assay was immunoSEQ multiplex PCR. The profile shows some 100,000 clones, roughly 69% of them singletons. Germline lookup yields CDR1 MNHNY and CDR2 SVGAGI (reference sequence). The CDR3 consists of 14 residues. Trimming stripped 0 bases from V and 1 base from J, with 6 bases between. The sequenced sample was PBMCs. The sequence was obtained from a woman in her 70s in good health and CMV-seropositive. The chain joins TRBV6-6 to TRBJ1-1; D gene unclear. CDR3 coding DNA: TGTGCCAGCAGTTACTCAGCCCAGAACACTGAAGCTTTCTTT. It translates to CASSYSAQNTEAFF.